The next 19 T cell receptor beta chains were all read from a single sample in a study of blood T cell repertoires in COVID-19. Using immunoSEQ multiplex PCR, the repertoire was profiled, and TCRdb retains in-frame clones only, with some absent. The sample records about 43,000 clones, over 75% being singletons. The sequencing sample was made of peripheral blood. All receptors derive from a woman aged 55-69 years with acute or convalescent COVID-19.

The CDR3 DNA reads TGTGCCAGCCGCGGGCCCCTAATGAACACTGAAGCTTTCTTT. Residues: CASRGPLMNTEAFF. J is TRBJ1-1 and V is TRBV6-5; D call uncertain. Trimming removed 8 bases from V and 0 bases from J, with 13 bases in between. The germline V gene encodes CDR1 MNHEY and CDR2 SVGAGI. This CDR3 spans 14 amino acids.

This clone was recorded once. The chain uses TRBV9 and TRBJ1-2; D is unresolved. In germline, CDR1 is SGDLS, CDR2 YYNGEE. The CDR3 runs 13 residues. The germline V and J ends were trimmed by 0 bases and 8 bases, with 11 bases remaining between them. For the CDR3, the DNA is TGTGCCAGCAGCGTAGGGGTGGGCTGGGGCTACACCTTC. Amino acid sequence: CASSVGVGWGYTF.

V usage is TRBV6-5 and J usage is TRBJ2-7; 7 bases are a match to TRBD1. The CDR3 totals 12 residues. V dropped 8 bases and J dropped 3; count of bases not matched to a gene: 4. The germline gives CDR1 MNHEY, CDR2 SVGAGI. The CDR3 here is CASRTGNYEQYF. The CDR3 DNA follows: TGTGCCAGCCGGACAGGTAACTACGAGCAGTACTTC.

This clone turned up a few times. The J gene is TRBJ2-2, the V gene TRBV6-4; TRBD2 agrees at 8 bases. Germline V lookup: CDR1 MRHNA, CDR2 SNTAGT. With 2 bases clipped from V and 7 bases from J, the junction kept 6 bases outside the gene matches. The CDR3 contains 15 residues. The chain's CDR3 is CASSDHGGGSGELFF. DNA of the CDR3: TGTGCCAGCAGTGACCACGGCGGGGGGAGCGGGGAGCTGTTTTTT.

V gene TRBV7-8 combines with J gene TRBJ2-1; 14 positions agree with TRBD2. Losses at the gene ends were 4 bases for V and 1 base for J; bases not matched to a gene: 3. Germline-derived CDR1 and CDR2 are SGHVS and FQNEAQ. The CDR3 covers 17 residues. This CDR3 is CASSSRLAGGSYNEQFF. In nucleotides, the CDR3 is TGTGCCAGCAGCTCCAGACTAGCGGGGGGGTCCTACAATGAGCAGTTCTTC.

The chain joins TRBV11-3 to TRBJ2-2; possible D gene TRBD1, 6 bases. The V gene lost 4 bases and the J gene lost 3 bases, with 12 bases spanning the gap. Germline CDR1 is SGHNT and CDR2 is YENEEA. The CDR3 consists of 15 residues. In DNA, the CDR3 is TGTGCCAGCAGCTCACAGGGTATGGACACCGGGGAGCTGTTTTTT. Its translation: CASSSQGMDTGELFF.

V and J are TRBV4-1 and TRBJ1-1, with 7 bases that match TRBD1. Germline CDR1 is MGHRA and CDR2 is YSYEKL. The CDR3 runs to 11 residues. After removal of 10 bases from V and 6 bases from J, the junction contained 5 bases not matched to a gene. The CDR3 loop reads CATQGVAEAFF. The CDR3 DNA follows: TGCGCCACCCAGGGGGTTGCTGAAGCTTTCTTT.

This rearrangement joins TRBV6-2 or TRBV6-3 to TRBJ2-7; 11 nucleotides agree with TRBD1. From germline, CDR1 is MNHEY and CDR2 SVGEGT. With V trimmed by 0 bases and J by 5 bases, 6 bases remained unmatched. This CDR3 is built from 16 residues. This CDR3 is CASSYSPGQGAHEQYF. The DNA of the CDR3 is TGTGCCAGCAGTTACTCGCCCGGACAGGGGGCTCACGAGCAGTACTTC.

There are a few counts of this clone. The V and J genes are TRBV7-9 and TRBJ2-1, with 7 bases lining up with TRBD2. CDR3 length equals 17 residues. V was pared by 1 base and J by 4 bases, with 10 bases of the junction left unmatched. Germline V lookup: CDR1 SEHNR, CDR2 FQNEAQ (reference sequence). The CDR3 here is CASSLGPPAGRYNEQFF. CDR3 DNA sequence: TGTGCCAGCAGCTTAGGCCCCCCAGCGGGGAGGTACAATGAGCAGTTCTTC.

The table lists this clone with a count of one. The gene calls are TRBV5-4 and TRBJ1-6; 8 bases match TRBD1. The germline V gene has CDR1 SGHNT and CDR2 YYREEE (reference sequence). The CDR3 length is 14 residues. The V segment lost 2 bases and the J segment 9 bases; nucleotides outside the gene matches: 4. In DNA form, the CDR3 reads TGTGCCAGCAGCTTAGGACAGGGCACTTCACCCCTCCACTTT. Encoded protein: CASSLGQGTSPLHF.

J is TRBJ1-2 and V is TRBV6-1; D call uncertain. Per the germline V gene, CDR1 is MNHNS and CDR2 is SASEGT. Trimming left V 3 bases short and J 6 bases short, with 8 bases between. CDR3 length equals 12 residues. The CDR3 region has the DNA TGTGCCAGCAGTGATCTGTCCGATGGCTACACCTTC. The encoded protein is CASSDLSDGYTF.

Here the CDR3 reads CASSHGVSGNTIYF. Here the CDR3 DNA reads TGTGCCAGCAGCCACGGAGTCTCTGGAAACACCATATATTTT. V is TRBV14 and J is TRBJ1-3; D not certain. Trimming took 3 bases from V and 0 from J, leaving 6 bases between them. The CDR3 spans 14 residues. CDR1 and CDR2 (germline): SGHDN, FVKESK.

The chain couples TRBV29-1 to TRBJ1-3; D perhaps matches TRBD1 (6 bases). Trimming stripped 8 bases from V and 12 bases from J, with 35 bases between. The CDR3 is made up of 17 amino acids. CDR1 is SQVTM and CDR2 is ANQGSEA in the germline V gene. The CDR3 reads CSPEGLSGTRSSRSIYF. The CDR3 nucleotides are TGCAGCCCTGAGGGGTTATCCGGGACAAGGTCCTCCCGAAGCATATATTTT. Drawing the rest from reference TRBV29-1 and TRBJ1-3, the complete variable domain is SAVISQKPSRDICQRGTSLTIQCQVDSQVTMMFWYRQQPGQSLTLIATANQGSEATYESGFVIDKFPISRPNLTFSTLTVSNMSPEDSSIYLCSPEGLSGTRSSRSIYFGEGSWLTVV.

The chain combines TRBV7-9 with TRBJ2-7, with 10 bases identical to TRBD1. Germline CDR1 is SEHNR and CDR2 is FQNEAQ (reference sequence). V was pared by 5 bases and J by 3 bases, with 10 bases of the junction left unmatched. This CDR3 has 16 residues. CDR3 protein: CASSTTPGQGDYEQYF. The CDR3 DNA reads as TGTGCCAGCAGCACTACCCCCGGACAGGGGGACTACGAGCAGTACTTC.

With regard to this clone: At one boundary the junction diverges from the germline segment, which might be a read error. This sequence joins TRBV7-2 and TRBJ1-1; the D gene is possibly TRBD1 (5 bases). CDR1 and CDR2 (germline): SGHTA, FQGNSA. The CDR3 runs to 17 residues. The CDR3 loop reads CASSWAGDSRSNTEAFF. The CDR3, as DNA: TGCGCCAGCAGCTGGGCGGGAGACAGCAGATCGAACACTGAAGCTTTCTTT.

This chain connects TRBV4-3 to TRBJ2-7; 8 nucleotides match TRBD1. In germline, CDR1 is LGHNA, CDR2 YSLEER. The CDR3 extends over 15 amino acids. With 0 bases clipped from V and 2 bases from J, the junction kept 3 bases outside the gene matches. This chain's CDR3 is CASSQEPGGPYEQYF. The CDR3 bases are TGCGCCAGCAGCCAAGAGCCAGGGGGCCCCTACGAGCAGTACTTC.

The V and J genes are TRBV18 and TRBJ2-6; 10 nucleotides align to TRBD1. Germline lookup yields CDR1 KGHSH and CDR2 LQKENI. This CDR3 spans 20 amino acids. V shed 3 bases and J 0 bases; nucleotides not matched to a gene: 11. The CDR3 reads CASSPIHPGQGNSGANVLTF. Here the CDR3 DNA reads TGTGCCAGCTCACCCATCCATCCGGGACAGGGGAACTCTGGGGCCAACGTCCTGACTTTC.

V gene TRBV12-2 combines with J gene TRBJ1-2; the D call TRBD1 from the table was never checked on the DNA. TRBV12-2 is marked as a pseudogene. There are 14 residues in the CDR3. The CDR3 bases are TGTGCAAGTCGCCTCAACAGGACACGAGTGGGCTACACCTTC. Residues: CASRLNRTRVGYTF.

This chain links TRBV27 with TRBJ1-6; perhaps TRBD1 as D (5 bases). The V gene's germline CDR1 is MNHEY and CDR2 SMNVEV (reference sequence). CDR3 length: 15 residues. The V gene lost 4 bases and the J gene lost 7 bases, with 14 bases spanning the gap. CDR3 nucleotides: TGTGCCAGCAGTTCTCACGGGGGTTCCAATTCACCCCTCCACTTT. It translates to CASSSHGGSNSPLHF.